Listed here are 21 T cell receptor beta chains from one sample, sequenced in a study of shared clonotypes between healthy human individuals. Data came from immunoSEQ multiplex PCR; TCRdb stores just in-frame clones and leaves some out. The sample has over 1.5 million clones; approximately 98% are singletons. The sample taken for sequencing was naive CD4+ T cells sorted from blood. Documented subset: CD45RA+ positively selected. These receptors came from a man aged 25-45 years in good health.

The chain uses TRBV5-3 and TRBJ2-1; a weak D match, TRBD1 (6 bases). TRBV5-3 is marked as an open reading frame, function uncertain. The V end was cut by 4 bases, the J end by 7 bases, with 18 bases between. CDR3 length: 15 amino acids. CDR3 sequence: CARSRLRGQGNEQFF. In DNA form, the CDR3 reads TGTGCCAGAAGCCGTCTTCGGGGTCAGGGGAATGAGCAGTTCTTC.

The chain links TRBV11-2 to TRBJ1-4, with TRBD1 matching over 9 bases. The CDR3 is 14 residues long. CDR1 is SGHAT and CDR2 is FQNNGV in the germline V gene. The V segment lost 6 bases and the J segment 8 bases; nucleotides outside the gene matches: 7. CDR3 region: CASREQGANEKLFF. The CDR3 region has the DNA TGTGCCAGCAGGGAACAGGGGGCAAACGAAAAACTGTTTTTT.

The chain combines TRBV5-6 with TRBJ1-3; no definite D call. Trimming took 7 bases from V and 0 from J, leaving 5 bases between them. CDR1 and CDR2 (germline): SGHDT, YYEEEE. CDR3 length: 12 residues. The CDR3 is CASSHSGNTIYF. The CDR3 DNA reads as TGTGCCAGCTCGCACTCTGGAAACACCATATATTTT.

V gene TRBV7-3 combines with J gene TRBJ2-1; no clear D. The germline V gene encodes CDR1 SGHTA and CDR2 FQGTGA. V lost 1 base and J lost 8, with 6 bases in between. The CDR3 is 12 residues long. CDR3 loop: CASSLNWDEQFF. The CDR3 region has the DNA TGTGCCAGCAGCTTAAATTGGGATGAGCAGTTCTTC.

The CDR3 DNA reads TGTGCCACCAAGACTAGCGGGAGGGAAGAGACCCAGTACTTC. It is translated as CATKTSGREETQYF. The chain combines TRBV10-3 with TRBJ2-5; 14 bases align to TRBD2. With 10 bases clipped from V and 3 bases from J, the junction kept 4 bases outside the gene matches. Germline V gene lookup returns CDR1 ENHRY and CDR2 SYGVKD. This CDR3 contains 14 residues.

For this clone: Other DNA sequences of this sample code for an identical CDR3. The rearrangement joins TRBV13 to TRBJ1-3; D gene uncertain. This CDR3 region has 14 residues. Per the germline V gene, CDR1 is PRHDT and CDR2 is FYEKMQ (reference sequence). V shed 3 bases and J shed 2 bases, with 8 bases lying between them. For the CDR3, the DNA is TGTGCCAGCAGCTTCAGGACGGCTGGAAACACCATATATTTT. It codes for CASSFRTAGNTIYF.

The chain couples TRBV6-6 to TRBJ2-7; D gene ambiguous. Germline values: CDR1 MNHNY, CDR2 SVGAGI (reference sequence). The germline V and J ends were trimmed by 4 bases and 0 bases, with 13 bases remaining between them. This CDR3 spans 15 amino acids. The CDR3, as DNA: TGTGCCAGCAGTTCTCTGAGGCTGCCCTCCTACGAGCAGTACTTC. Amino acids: CASSSLRLPSYEQYF.

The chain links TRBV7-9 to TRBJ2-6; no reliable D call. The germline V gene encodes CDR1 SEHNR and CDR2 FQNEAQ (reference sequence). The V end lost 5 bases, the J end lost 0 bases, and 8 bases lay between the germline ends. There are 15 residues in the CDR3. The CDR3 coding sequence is TGTGCCAGCAGCCGCCCCAGCTCTGGGGCCAACGTCCTGACTTTC. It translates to CASSRPSSGANVLTF.

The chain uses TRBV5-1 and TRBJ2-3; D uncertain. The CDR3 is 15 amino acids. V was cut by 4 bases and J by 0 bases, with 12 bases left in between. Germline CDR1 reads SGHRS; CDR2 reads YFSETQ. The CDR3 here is CASSTQTTSTDTQYF. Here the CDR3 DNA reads TGCGCCAGCAGCACACAGACAACTAGCACAGATACGCAGTATTTT.

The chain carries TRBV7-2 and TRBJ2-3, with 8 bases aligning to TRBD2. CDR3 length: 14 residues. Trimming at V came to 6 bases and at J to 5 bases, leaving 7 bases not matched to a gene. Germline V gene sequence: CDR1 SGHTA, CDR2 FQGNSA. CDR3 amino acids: CASSSSGGGDTQYF. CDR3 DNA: TGTGCCAGCAGTTCCTCCGGGGGGGGAGATACGCAGTATTTT.

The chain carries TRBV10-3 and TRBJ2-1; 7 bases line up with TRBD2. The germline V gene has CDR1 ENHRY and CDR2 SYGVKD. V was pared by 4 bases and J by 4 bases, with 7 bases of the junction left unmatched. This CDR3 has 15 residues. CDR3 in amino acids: CAISAHIGGYNEQFF. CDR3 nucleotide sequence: TGTGCCATCAGTGCCCATATCGGGGGGTACAATGAGCAGTTCTTC.

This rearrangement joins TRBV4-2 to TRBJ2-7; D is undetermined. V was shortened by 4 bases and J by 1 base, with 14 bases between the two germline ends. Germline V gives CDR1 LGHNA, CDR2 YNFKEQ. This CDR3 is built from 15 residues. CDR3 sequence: CASSLGSLQSYEQYF. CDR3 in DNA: TGTGCCAGCAGCCTAGGTTCACTGCAGTCCTACGAGCAGTACTTC.

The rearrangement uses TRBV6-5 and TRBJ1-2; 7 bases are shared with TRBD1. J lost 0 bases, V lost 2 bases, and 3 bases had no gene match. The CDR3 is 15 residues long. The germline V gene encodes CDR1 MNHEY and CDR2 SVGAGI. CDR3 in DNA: TGTGCCAGCAGTTACCGACAGGGAGCTAACTATGGCTACACCTTC. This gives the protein CASSYRQGANYGYTF.

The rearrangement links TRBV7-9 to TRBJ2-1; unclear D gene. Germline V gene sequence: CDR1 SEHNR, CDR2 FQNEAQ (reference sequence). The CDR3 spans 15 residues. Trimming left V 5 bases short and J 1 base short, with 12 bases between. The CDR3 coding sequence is TGTGCCAGCAGCCCGGAAGAAGGGTCCTACAATGAGCAGTTCTTC. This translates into CASSPEEGSYNEQFF.

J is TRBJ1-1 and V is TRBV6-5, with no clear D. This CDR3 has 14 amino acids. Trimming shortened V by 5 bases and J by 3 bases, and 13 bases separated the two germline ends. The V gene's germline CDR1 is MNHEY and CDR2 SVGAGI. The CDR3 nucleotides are TGTGCCAGCAGTGTACGACGGAGGGACACTGAAGCTTTCTTT. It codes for CASSVRRRDTEAFF.

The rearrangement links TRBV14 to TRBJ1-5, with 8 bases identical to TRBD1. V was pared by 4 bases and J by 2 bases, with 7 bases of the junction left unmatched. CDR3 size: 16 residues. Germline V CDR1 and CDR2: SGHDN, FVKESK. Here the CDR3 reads CASSRQGAVGNQPQHF. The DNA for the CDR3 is TGTGCCAGCAGCCGCCAGGGGGCGGTCGGCAATCAGCCCCAGCATTTT.

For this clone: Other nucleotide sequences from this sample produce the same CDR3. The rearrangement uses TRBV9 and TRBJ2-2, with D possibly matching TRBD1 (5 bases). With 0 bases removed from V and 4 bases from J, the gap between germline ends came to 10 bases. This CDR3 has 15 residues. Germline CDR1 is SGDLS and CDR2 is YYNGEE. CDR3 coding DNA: TGTGCCAGCAGCGTAGCCCCCCAGGGCACCGGGGAGCTGTTTTTT. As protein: CASSVAPQGTGELFF.

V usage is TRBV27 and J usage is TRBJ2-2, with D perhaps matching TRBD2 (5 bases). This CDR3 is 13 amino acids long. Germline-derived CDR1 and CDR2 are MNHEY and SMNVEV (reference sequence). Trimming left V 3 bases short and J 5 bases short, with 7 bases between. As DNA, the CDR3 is TGTGCCAGCAGTTTCCGGACTACCGGGGAGCTGTTTTTT. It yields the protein CASSFRTTGELFF.

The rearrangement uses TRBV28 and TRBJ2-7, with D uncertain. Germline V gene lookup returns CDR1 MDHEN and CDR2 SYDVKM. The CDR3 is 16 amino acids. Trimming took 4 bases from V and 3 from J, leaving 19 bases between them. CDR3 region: CASSSSRTGTDYEQYF. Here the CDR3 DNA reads TGTGCCAGCAGTTCCTCAAGGACGGGTACCGACTACGAGCAGTACTTC.

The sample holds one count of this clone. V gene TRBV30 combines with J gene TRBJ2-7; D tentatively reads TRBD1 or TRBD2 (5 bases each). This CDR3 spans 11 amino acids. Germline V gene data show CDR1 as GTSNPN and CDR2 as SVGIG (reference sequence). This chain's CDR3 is CAATGLYEQYF. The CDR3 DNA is TGTGCTGCTACGGGGCTCTACGAGCAGTACTTC.

The CDR3 sequence is CASSETRSTGELFF. CDR3 DNA: TGTGCCAGCAGTGAGACTAGATCAACCGGGGAGCTGTTTTTT. This chain connects TRBV6-1 to TRBJ2-2; possible D gene TRBD2, 6 bases. Germline assignment: CDR1 MNHNS and CDR2 SASEGT. The germline V and J ends were trimmed by 3 bases and 5 bases, with 10 bases remaining between them. This CDR3 has 14 residues.